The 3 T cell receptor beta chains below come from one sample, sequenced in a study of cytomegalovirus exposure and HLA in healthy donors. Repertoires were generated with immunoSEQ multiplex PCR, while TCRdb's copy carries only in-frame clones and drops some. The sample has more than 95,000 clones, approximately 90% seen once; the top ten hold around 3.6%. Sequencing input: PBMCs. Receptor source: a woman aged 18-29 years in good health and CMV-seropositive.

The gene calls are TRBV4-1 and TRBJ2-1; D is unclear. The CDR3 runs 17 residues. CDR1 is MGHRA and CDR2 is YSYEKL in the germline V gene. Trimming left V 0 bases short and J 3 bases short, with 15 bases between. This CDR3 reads CASSQDIGSPYYNEQFF. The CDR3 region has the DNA TGCGCCAGCAGCCAAGATATAGGTAGCCCCTACTACAATGAGCAGTTCTTC.

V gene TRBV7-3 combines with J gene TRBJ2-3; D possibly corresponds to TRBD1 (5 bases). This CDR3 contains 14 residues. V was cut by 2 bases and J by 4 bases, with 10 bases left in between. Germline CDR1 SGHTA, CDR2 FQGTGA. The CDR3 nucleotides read TGTGCCAGCAGCTTAGGGGCAGCCGCAGATACGCAGTATTTT. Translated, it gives CASSLGAAADTQYF.

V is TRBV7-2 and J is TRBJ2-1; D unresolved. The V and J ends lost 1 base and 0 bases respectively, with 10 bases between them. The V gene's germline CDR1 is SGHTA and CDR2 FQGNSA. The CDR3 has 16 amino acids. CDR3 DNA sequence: TGTGCCAGCAGCTTAGTTAGCCTTATCTCCTACAATGAGCAGTTCTTC. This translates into CASSLVSLISYNEQFF.